Shown below are 4 T cell receptor beta chains from a single sample sequenced in a study of long-term antiretroviral therapy in people with HIV. Version v3.0 of the immunoSEQ assay ran at survey level. Measured with immunoSEQ multiplex PCR; TCRdb has only the in-frame clones, and not every one. Of tens of thousands of clones detected, roughly 85% appear once; the ten largest clones hold 13%. This material consisted of unsorted PBMCs, taken 1.1 years after starting antiretroviral therapy. These receptors came from a young man with HIV.

This clone was seen just once. The chain carries TRBV28 and TRBJ2-7; weak D call: TRBD2 (6 bases). In germline, CDR1 is MDHEN, CDR2 SYDVKM. V lost 10 bases and J 2 bases, leaving 18 bases between the germline ends. The CDR3 runs to 14 residues. CDR3 protein: CATAVADGAYEQYF. For the CDR3, the DNA is TGTGCCACCGCAGTAGCGGATGGGGCCTACGAGCAGTACTTC. Variable domain in full (rest from reference TRBV28 and TRBJ2-7): DVKVTQSSRYLVKRTGEKVFLECVQDMDHENMFWYRQDPGLGLRLIYFSYDVKMKEKGDIPEGYSVSREKKERFSLILESASTNQTSMYLCATAVADGAYEQYFGPGTRLTVT.

The V gene is TRBV5-1, the J gene TRBJ2-7; 9 bases match TRBD1. CDR3 size: 15 residues. Trimming cost V 4 bases and J 6 bases; bases outside gene matches: 11. Germline lookup yields CDR1 SGHRS and CDR2 YFSETQ. CDR3: CASSPTGTGRSEQYF. The DNA of the CDR3 is TGCGCCAGCAGCCCGACCGGGACAGGGCGCAGCGAGCAGTACTTC.

V and J are TRBV7-3 and TRBJ2-2; D is uncertain. The CDR3 consists of 14 residues. The ends were cut back, 4 bases at V and 1 base at J, with 7 bases in the middle. From germline, CDR1 is SGHTA and CDR2 FQGTGA. CDR3 nucleotides: TGTGCCAGCAGCTGGAGCGTGAACACCGGGGAGCTGTTTTTT. Protein product: CASSWSVNTGELFF. Filled out from reference TRBV7-3 and TRBJ2-2, the complete variable domain reads GAGVSQTPSNKVTEKGKYVELRCDPISGHTALYWYRQSLGQGPEFLIYFQGTGAADDSGLPNDRFFAVRPEGSVSTLKIQRTERGDSAVYLCASSWSVNTGELFFGEGSRLTVL.

This chain uses TRBV19 with TRBJ1-5, with 8 bases matching TRBD1. The ends lost 7 bases at V and 4 bases at J; junction bases unmatched: 15. Germline CDR1 and CDR2: LNHDA and SQIVND (reference sequence). This CDR3 is built from 17 residues. The CDR3 is CASKAGGRGLWNQPQHF. Here the CDR3 DNA reads TGTGCCAGTAAGGCGGGCGGCAGGGGGCTATGGAATCAGCCCCAGCATTTT.